This is a list of T cell receptor beta chains from one sample in a study of T cells after yellow fever vaccination. TCRdb analysed the 5' RACE reads with MiXCR anew, one entry per CDR3 protein. The table records approximately 74,000 distinct CDR3 sequences, more than 5.5% of them present only once. Sequencing used CD8+ T cells sorted from PBMCs, obtained 5 to 6 days after the first yellow fever vaccination. The receptors come from a man aged 18 to 30 who received the YFV17D yellow fever vaccine. Each CDR3 is given with its conserved first and last residue. Each record gives: CDR3 DNA, CDR3 protein, D gene, clone size, V gene, J gene. D genes are given only for firm matches. Clone size appears in some rows only: once, few, many, or a class for an expanded clone.

TGTGCCAGCAGTTATGCGAGGGGGGCCTACGAGCAGTACTTC	CASSYARGAYEQYF	-	-	TRBV6-5	TRBJ2-7
TGTGCCAGCAGTTTATGGCCAGGGACTAATGAAAAACTGTTTTTT	CASSLWPGTNEKLFF	-	few	TRBV27	TRBJ1-4
TGCGCCAGCAGCCAAGAGGGTAGCGGGGGACTCAATGAGCAGTTCTTC	CASSQEGSGGLNEQFF	TRBD2	many	TRBV4-3	TRBJ2-1
TGTGCCAGCAGCCGCGGGACGGCTGATACGCAGTATTTT	CASSRGTADTQYF	-	many	TRBV3-1	TRBJ2-3
TGTGCCAGCAGTTCACCATTACAGACAACTGGAAACACCATATATTTT	CASSSPLQTTGNTIYF	-	few	TRBV6-5	TRBJ1-3
TGTGCCAGCAGCCTAGGAGGAGCGGGGGGGCGTAAAGATACGCAGTATTTT	CASSLGGAGGRKDTQYF	TRBD2	few	TRBV7-3	TRBJ2-3
TGTGCCAGCAGTTACTCGGGAGGACGGATCTACGAGCAGTACTTC	CASSYSGGRIYEQYF	-	few	TRBV6-2/TRBV6-3	TRBJ2-7
TGCGCCAGCAGCCCCTTGGGGTATGGACAGGGGGTTGACGGGGAGCTGTTTTTT	CASSPLGYGQGVDGELFF	TRBD1	many	TRBV4-1	TRBJ2-2
TGTGCCAGTAGAGGTAGTAACTATGGCTACACCTTC	CASRGSNYGYTF	-	many	TRBV19	TRBJ1-2
TGTGCCAGCAGTTTTCACGCCCCGAACACTGAAGCTTTCTTT	CASSFHAPNTEAFF	-	-	TRBV11-1	TRBJ1-1
TGTGCCAGCAGCTTTGTAAGCGGGGGACGAACTGGCAATGAGCAGTTCTTC	CASSFVSGGRTGNEQFF	TRBD2	-	TRBV11-2	TRBJ2-1
TGTGCCAGCAGTGATGGGACAGGAACCTACAATGAGCAGTTCTTC	CASSDGTGTYNEQFF	TRBD1	-	TRBV27	TRBJ2-1
TGTGCCAGCAGCCCGACTAGCGGGGGGACAGATACGCAGTATTTT	CASSPTSGGTDTQYF	TRBD2	many	TRBV7-8	TRBJ2-3
TGTGCCGTGGGGACTAGTATCGACACCGGGGAGCTGTTTTTT	CAVGTSIDTGELFF	TRBD2	-	TRBV10-3	TRBJ2-2
TGTGCCAGCAGTGTGGCAGGGGGCCTGAACACTGAAGCTTTCTTT	CASSVAGGLNTEAFF	TRBD1	many	TRBV2	TRBJ1-1
TGTGCCAGCGGCCCCGGGACTATCAATGAGCAGTTCTTC	CASGPGTINEQFF	TRBD2	-	TRBV5-6	TRBJ2-1
TGCAGTGCTCCCAACCGATTTAACACCGGGGAGCTGTTTTTT	CSAPNRFNTGELFF	-	-	TRBV20-1	TRBJ2-2
TGCGCCAGCAGCGACAGGGGAAGGACGTACGAGCAGTACTTC	CASSDRGRTYEQYF	TRBD1	-	TRBV5-1	TRBJ2-7
TGTGCCATCAGCACGGGGCCAGTGAACACCGGGGAGCTGTTTTTT	CAISTGPVNTGELFF	-	-	TRBV15	TRBJ2-2
TGTGCCAGCAGCTTACAGCGGGGGTTTCCCTACGAGCAGTACTTC	CASSLQRGFPYEQYF	TRBD2	-	TRBV7-9	TRBJ2-7
TGTGCCAGCAGCCCAACCGGCCTCCGGGAGACCCAGTACTTC	CASSPTGLRETQYF	-	-	TRBV12-3/TRBV12-4	TRBJ2-5
TGTGCCAGCAGCTCCACGCCGGGGGGTGAGCAGTTCTTC	CASSSTPGGEQFF	TRBD2	-	TRBV7-3	TRBJ2-1
TGTGCCAGCAGTTTACAGGGGTCTGGCACTGAAGCTTTCTTT	CASSLQGSGTEAFF	-	few	TRBV12-3/TRBV12-4	TRBJ1-1
TGCAGCATAAGTAGCGGGGCCGACAATGAGCAGTTCTTC	CSISSGADNEQFF	TRBD2	-	TRBV29-1	TRBJ2-1
TGTGCCAGCAGTTCACTAGCCTCCTACAATGAGCAGTTCTTC	CASSSLASYNEQFF	-	few	TRBV6-2/TRBV6-3	TRBJ2-1
TGTGCCAGTACCCAGAGGGAGGGAGGGTACAATGAGCAGTTCTTC	CASTQREGGYNEQFF	TRBD2	few	TRBV19	TRBJ2-1
TGTGCCTGGAGTGGGGAGCGGACAGACTATGGCTACACCTTC	CAWSGERTDYGYTF	-	-	TRBV30	TRBJ1-2
TGTGCCAGCTCACCATATATGACAAGGGAGAACACTGAAGCTTTCTTT	CASSPYMTRENTEAFF	-	many	TRBV18	TRBJ1-1
TGTGCCAGTAAAGCAGGGAACAGCAATCAGCCCCAGCATTTT	CASKAGNSNQPQHF	-	-	TRBV12-3/TRBV12-4	TRBJ1-5
TGTGCCAGCAGTAACCACAGGGTGAGGGGAGGCTACACCTTC	CASSNHRVRGGYTF	-	-	TRBV12-3/TRBV12-4	TRBJ1-2
TGTGCCAGCAGGGGGGGGGTCTACGAGCAGTACTTC	CASRGGVYEQYF	TRBD2	-	TRBV27	TRBJ2-7
TGTGCCAGCAGCCCCGGGTGGAACACTGAAGCTTTCTTT	CASSPGWNTEAFF	-	-	TRBV5-4	TRBJ1-1
TGCGCCAGCAGCCCGGGTCCCCCTAACATTCAGTACTTC	CASSPGPPNIQYF	-	few	TRBV5-1	TRBJ2-4
TGCGCCAGCAGCTTGGTACAGCCGAACACTGAAGCTTTCTTT	CASSLVQPNTEAFF	-	-	TRBV5-1	TRBJ1-1
TGCGCCAGCAGCCAAGCTTCCCCCGGGGGCTCCTACAATGAGCAGTTCTTC	CASSQASPGGSYNEQFF	-	few	TRBV4-1	TRBJ2-1
TGCAGCGTTGAAGATCGAGGGCTAGAGTGGACCCAGTACTTC	CSVEDRGLEWTQYF	-	few	TRBV29-1	TRBJ2-5
TGTGCCAGCAGTCCAGGGGGCGAAAACACCATATATTTT	CASSPGGENTIYF	TRBD1	few	TRBV12-3/TRBV12-4	TRBJ1-3
TGTGCCAGCAGCTTAAGTGAGGGTACGGCCACTGAAGCTTTCTTT	CASSLSEGTATEAFF	-	-	TRBV11-2	TRBJ1-1
TGCGCCAGCAGCTCCGCGACTAGCCGGAAAGTCACCGGGGAGCTGTTTTTT	CASSSATSRKVTGELFF	TRBD2	many	TRBV5-1	TRBJ2-2
TGTGCCAGCAGCCTCGGACCGAATGAAGAGACCCAGTACTTC	CASSLGPNEETQYF	-	-	TRBV9	TRBJ2-5
TGTGCCAGCAGCCCCGGTCCCGGAAACACCATATATTTT	CASSPGPGNTIYF	-	-	TRBV7-9	TRBJ1-3
TGTGCCAGCAGTTCAGGGACCGGGTTCTACGAGCAGTACTTC	CASSSGTGFYEQYF	-	many	TRBV12-3/TRBV12-4	TRBJ2-7
TGTGCCAGCAGCCGACCCCGAATAGGTGTCACTGAAGCTTTCTTT	CASSRPRIGVTEAFF	-	few	TRBV7-3	TRBJ1-1
TGTGCCAGCAGGAGGACTAGCGGGGGGGGGTCCGAACAGTTCTTC	CASRRTSGGGSEQFF	TRBD2	few	TRBV6-2/TRBV6-3	TRBJ2-1
TGCGCCAGCAGCCAAGACAGGACAGGCCTGAACACTGAAGCTTTCTTT	CASSQDRTGLNTEAFF	TRBD1	many	TRBV4-3	TRBJ1-1
TGTGCCAGCAACTGCGGGGATCAGCCCCAGCATTTT	CASNCGDQPQHF	-	once	TRBV7-9	TRBJ1-5
TGTGCCAGCAGTACGATTCCGGTCAACACTGAAGCTTTCTTT	CASSTIPVNTEAFF	-	-	TRBV6-1	TRBJ1-1
TGCGCCAGCAGCCCCGGCCCCCGTCGGTCCAAAAACATTCAGTACTTC	CASSPGPRRSKNIQYF	-	many	TRBV4-3	TRBJ2-4
TGCGCCAGCAGCCAAGAAGGAGGGGACGAGCAGTACTTC	CASSQEGGDEQYF	-	-	TRBV4-1	TRBJ2-7
TGCGCCAGCAGCTCGACAGGGTATGGAGAGACCCAGTACTTC	CASSSTGYGETQYF	TRBD1	-	TRBV5-1	TRBJ2-5
TGTGCCAGCAGCGTAGACACAGTGCACTACGAGCAGTACTTC	CASSVDTVHYEQYF	-	-	TRBV9	TRBJ2-7
TGTGCCAGCAGTTACCCAGAGACCCAGTACTTC	CASSYPETQYF	-	-	TRBV6-2/TRBV6-3	TRBJ2-5